Reported below is one T cell receptor (beta chain). Antigen specificity is unknown. Germline V lookup: CDR1 SEHNR, CDR2 FQNEAQ (reference sequence). The CDR3 runs 17 residues. Germline trimming cut 5 bases from V and 5 bases from J; bases unmatched to any gene: 9. The data originate from a study of cytomegalovirus exposure and HLA in healthy donors. General study results and limits: As a later analysis revealed, most CMV-associated TCR beta chains appeared HLA-restricted. Analyses of presence/absence relied on an assumption of roughly uniform sequencing depth across donors.

Use of 60 Vbeta and 13 Jbeta primers characterized the PCR. Assay: immunoSEQ multiplex PCR; the TCRdb copy retains only in-frame clones and omits some. Of 150,000 to 200,000 clones listed, 62% were seen once; the top ten hold around 3.2%. The sample comprised PBMCs. This chain connects TRBV7-9 to TRBJ2-6, with 10 nucleotides matching TRBD1. The receptor was derived from a man aged 35 to 55 in good health and CMV-seronegative. The DNA of the CDR3 is TGTGCCAGCAGCCCAGGGACAGGGGCCGTAAGGGCCAACGTCCTGACTTTC. Translating gives CASSPGTGAVRANVLTF.